Following are 28 T cell receptor beta chains from one sample sequenced in a study of CD8+CD57+ T cells in acquired aplastic anemia. TCR beta VDJ combinations and CDR3 sequences were profiled from genomic DNA. Using its own MiXCR run on the reads, TCRdb lists one record per CDR3 protein. Of approximately 170,000 distinct CDR3 sequences in the sample, 50% to 75% are singletons; the top ten hold around 45%. The source material was sorted CD4+, CD8+, or CD8+CD57+ T cells (not recorded which) from PBMCs. The receptors stem from a human donor in good health.

This clonotype was seen a few times. The J gene is TRBJ1-1, the V gene TRBV20-1; possible D gene TRBD1, 5 bases. Germline V gene data show CDR1 as DFQATT and CDR2 as SNEGSKA (reference sequence). V shed 0 bases and J shed 12 bases, with 17 bases lying between them. This CDR3 contains 13 residues. The CDR3 here is CSARDTGTLSSFF. The CDR3 nucleotides are TGCAGTGCTAGAGATACGGGGACCTTGTCGTCTTTCTTT.

J is TRBJ2-5 and V is TRBV19; 8 positions match TRBD2. CDR1 and CDR2 from the germline V gene are LNHDA and SQIVND (reference sequence). The CDR3 has 13 residues. V gave up 6 bases and J gave up 5 bases; unmatched junction bases: 5. CDR3 in DNA: TGTGCCAGTAGGGCGATAGCGGGGGAGACCCAGTACTTC. Amino acid sequence: CASRAIAGETQYF. Drawing the rest from reference TRBV19 and TRBJ2-5, the complete variable domain is DGGITQSPKYLFRKEGQNVTLSCEQNLNHDAMYWYRQDPGQGLRLIYYSQIVNDFQKGDIAEGYSVSREKKESFPLTVTSAQKNPTAFYLCASRAIAGETQYFGPGTRLLVL.

The table lists this clonotype with many counts. The chain joins TRBV6-5 to TRBJ2-7, with 8 bases aligning to TRBD1. Losses at the gene ends were 0 bases for V and 3 bases for J; bases not matched to a gene: 4. The CDR3 has 15 residues. Germline V lookup: CDR1 MNHEY, CDR2 SVGAGI. This CDR3 is CASSYSDRGGYEQYF. CDR3 sequence (DNA): TGTGCCAGCAGTTACTCCGACAGGGGAGGCTACGAGCAGTACTTC.

This clonotype was picked up many times. The chain links TRBV10-2 to TRBJ2-7, with 10 positions matching TRBD1. The CDR3 is 14 residues long. The ends lost 5 bases at V and 5 bases at J; junction bases unmatched: 6. Germline V lookup: CDR1 WSHSY, CDR2 SAAADI. The CDR3 loop is CASSPGQGIDEQYF. The CDR3 DNA is TGCGCCAGCAGTCCGGGACAGGGGATCGACGAGCAGTACTTC.

The rearrangement uses TRBV7-8 and TRBJ1-5; 7 bases align to TRBD1. The CDR3 totals 14 residues. The V segment lost 3 bases and the J segment 5 bases; nucleotides outside the gene matches: 4. Germline V lookup: CDR1 SGHVS, CDR2 FQNEAQ. The CDR3 sequence is CASSFDRVDQPQHF. In nucleotides, the CDR3 is TGTGCCAGCAGCTTCGACAGGGTCGATCAGCCCCAGCATTTT.

As concerns this clonotype: At one boundary the junction diverges from the germline segment, which might be a read error. The V call is TRBV15, the J call TRBJ1-2, with a possible D match to TRBD1 (5 bases). Looked up from germline, CDR1 is LNHNV and CDR2 is YYDKDF (reference sequence). This CDR3 contains 14 residues. DNA of the CDR3: TGTGCCACCAGCCGAGAGATAGGGGACTACGGCTACACCTTC. This translates into CATSREIGDYGYTF.

This clonotype was seen ten or more times. Here the CDR3 DNA reads TGTGCCAGCAGTGAGGCGGGACTGCGGATTTCCTACGAGCAGTACTTC. Residues: CASSEAGLRISYEQYF. The chain employs TRBV2 and TRBJ2-7; D is perhaps TRBD2 (6 bases). This CDR3 has 16 amino acids. Deletions cut 3 bases from V and 1 base from J, with 16 bases between. The germline V gene has CDR1 SNHLY and CDR2 FYNNEI.

J is TRBJ2-5 and V is TRBV19; D is ambiguous. The CDR3 contains 14 residues. Germline lookup yields CDR1 LNHDA and CDR2 SQIVND (reference sequence). V lost 1 base, J lost 1 base, and 7 bases lay in between. Written as DNA, the CDR3 is TGTGCCAGTAGTATAGCAGTCTTCCAAGAGACCCAGTACTTC. This translates into CASSIAVFQETQYF.

This chain joins TRBV7-2 and TRBJ1-4; no definite D call. The CDR3 runs 15 residues. Trimming shortened V by 2 bases and J by 4 bases, and 11 bases separated the two germline ends. Germline lookup yields CDR1 SGHTA and CDR2 FQGNSA. The CDR3 sequence is CASSLLGRVNEKLFF. CDR3 in DNA: TGTGCCAGCAGCTTACTTGGCAGAGTTAATGAAAAACTGTTTTTT.

V gene TRBV19 combines with J gene TRBJ2-1, with 9 nucleotides matching TRBD2. CDR3 length: 14 amino acids. Germline lookup yields CDR1 LNHDA and CDR2 SQIVND (reference sequence). Trimming cost V 7 bases and J 10 bases; bases outside gene matches: 11. This chain's CDR3 is CASNRVAGVGEQFF. Written as DNA, the CDR3 is TGTGCCAGTAACAGGGTAGCGGGGGTAGGGGAGCAGTTCTTC.

In this sample, this clonotype turned up many times. This chain uses TRBV6-4 with TRBJ1-1, with D uncertain. Germline CDR1 MRHNA, CDR2 SNTAGT. V was clipped by 0 bases and J by 3 bases, with 11 bases between them. CDR3 size: 15 residues. The chain's CDR3 is CASSDSSAGDTEAFF. Written as DNA, the CDR3 is TGTGCCAGCAGTGACTCGAGTGCGGGAGACACTGAAGCTTTCTTT.

This clonotype was counted ten times or more. V gene TRBV4-1 combines with J gene TRBJ2-7; the D is unclear. CDR3 length: 11 amino acids. Germline V gene sequence: CDR1 MGHRA, CDR2 YSYEKL. Trimming cost V 1 base and J 6 bases, with 4 bases left between them. DNA for the CDR3: TGCGCCAGCAGCCAAGGAACCGAGCAGTACTTC. This gives the protein CASSQGTEQYF.

This chain connects TRBV10-1 to TRBJ1-6, with a tentative D call TRBD1 (5 bases). The CDR3 runs 14 residues. Germline CDR1 WNHNN, CDR2 SYGVQD (reference sequence). V gave up 0 bases and J gave up 11 bases, with 11 bases separating them. CDR3: CASSESRGVTPLHF. CDR3 DNA: TGCGCCAGCAGTGAGTCGAGAGGGGTTACACCCCTCCACTTT.

V is TRBV24-1 and J is TRBJ2-7; the match to TRBD1 covers 10 bases. The CDR3 spans 14 residues. Germline V CDR1 and CDR2: KGHDR, SFDVKD. V dropped 5 bases and J dropped 4; count of bases not matched to a gene: 4. The CDR3 DNA reads as TGTGCCACCAGTGCAGGACAGGGGGATTACGAGCAGTACTTC. Translation gives CATSAGQGDYEQYF.

The rearrangement joins TRBV6-1 to TRBJ2-5; 9 bases are a match to TRBD2. Germline V gene data show CDR1 as MNHNS and CDR2 as SASEGT. V lost 6 bases to trimming and J lost 5 bases; unmatched junction nucleotides: 10. This CDR3 has 15 residues. CDR3 loop: CASSQDSGGRETQYF. The CDR3 nucleotides read TGTGCCAGCAGCCAAGATAGCGGGGGCCGGGAGACCCAGTACTTC.

As concerns this clonotype: This could be a read error, since a much larger clone is one nucleotide away. The conserved phenylalanine or tryptophan is not found at the CDR3 terminus, so this likely reflects a read error. The chain is built from TRBV6-5 and TRBJ2-3; 11 bases align to TRBD2. Per the germline V gene, CDR1 is MNHEY and CDR2 is SVGAGI. This CDR3 has 16 amino acids. V gave up 2 bases and J gave up 2 bases; unmatched junction bases: 3. The CDR3 sequence: CASSYGTSGYTDTQYL. The CDR3 DNA sequence: TGTGCCAGCAGTTACGGGACTAGCGGTTACACAGATACGCAGTATCTT.

This clonotype turned up a few times. The J gene is TRBJ2-7, the V gene TRBV15; D might be TRBD1 (5 bases). Deletions cut 4 bases from V and 3 bases from J, with 16 bases between. CDR1 and CDR2 from the germline V gene are LNHNV and YYDKDF (reference sequence). CDR3 length equals 15 residues. The CDR3 protein is CATSTRRDSHYEQYF. DNA of the CDR3: TGTGCCACCAGCACCCGACGCGACAGCCACTACGAGCAGTACTTC.

The chain links TRBV20-1 to TRBJ2-5, with 10 positions matching TRBD1. There are 13 residues in the CDR3. V dropped 6 bases and J dropped 5; count of bases not matched to a gene: 6. Germline values: CDR1 DFQATT, CDR2 SNEGSKA (reference sequence). The DNA for the CDR3 is TGCAGTGCCCGACAGGGGGCTAGGGAGACCCAGTACTTC. Protein sequence: CSARQGARETQYF.

This chain uses TRBV7-6 with TRBJ2-3; TRBD2 matches at 12 bases. The V gene's germline CDR1 is SGHVS and CDR2 FNYEAQ. V lost 1 base to trimming and J lost 6 bases; unmatched junction nucleotides: 8. This CDR3 comprises 17 residues. CDR3 sequence: CASSLVSTSGSADTQYF. DNA for the CDR3: TGTGCCAGCAGCTTAGTCTCGACTAGCGGGAGTGCCGATACGCAGTATTTT.

This chain uses TRBV9 with TRBJ2-3; D is perhaps TRBD1 (5 bases). Germline lookup yields CDR1 SGDLS and CDR2 YYNGEE. The germline V and J ends were trimmed by 0 bases and 6 bases, with 11 bases remaining between them. The CDR3 loop spans 14 amino acids. The CDR3 nucleotides are TGTGCCAGCAGCGTAGAAGGGGCGGTCGATACGCAGTATTTT. Translating gives CASSVEGAVDTQYF.

In DNA, the CDR3 is TGCAGTGCTGGACCCGCAGGGGGCAAGGGAAACACCATATATTTT. Encoded protein: CSAGPAGGKGNTIYF. V usage is TRBV20-1 and J usage is TRBJ1-3; TRBD1 matches at 8 bases. This CDR3 is 15 amino acids long. Trimming took 5 bases from V and 4 from J; bases not matched to a gene: 10. The germline V gene has CDR1 DFQATT and CDR2 SNEGSKA (reference sequence).

The CDR3 nucleotides are TGCGCCAGCAACCGGGACGGAAGTTACGAGCAGTACTTC. Its protein is CASNRDGSYEQYF. The J gene is TRBJ2-7, the V gene TRBV5-1; D could derive from TRBD1 or TRBD2 (5 bases each). The CDR3 runs 13 residues. Germline-derived CDR1 and CDR2 are SGHRS and YFSETQ. Trimming removed 6 bases at V and 4 bases at J, with 14 bases between.

V and J are TRBV7-3 and TRBJ2-3; D uncertain. The CDR3 spans 15 residues. Trimming shortened V by 1 base and J by 0 bases, and 8 bases separated the two germline ends. The germline CDR1 and CDR2 sequences are SGHTA and FQGTGA. DNA of the CDR3: TGTGCCAGCAGCTTAAATGTCGGAAGCACAGATACGCAGTATTTT. It yields the protein CASSLNVGSTDTQYF.

CDR3 DNA sequence: TGTGCCAGCAGCTTAACCCGGGACGAGCAGTACTTC. Amino acids: CASSLTRDEQYF. V and J are TRBV7-3 and TRBJ2-7; no clear D gene. This CDR3 contains 12 residues. Germline V gene data show CDR1 as SGHTA and CDR2 as FQGTGA. V was trimmed by 0 bases and J by 5 bases, leaving 5 bases between them.

The CDR3: CASRPGRDGYTF. CDR3 sequence (DNA): TGTGCCAGCAGGCCGGGACGGGATGGCTACACCTTC. The chain carries TRBV28 and TRBJ1-2; D might be TRBD1 (5 bases). CDR1 is MDHEN and CDR2 is SYDVKM in the germline V gene. This CDR3 is 12 amino acids long. V was shortened by 6 bases and J by 6 bases, with 11 bases between the two germline ends.

The chain combines TRBV2 with TRBJ1-1; 10 bases are a match to TRBD1. Germline assignment: CDR1 SNHLY and CDR2 FYNNEI. CDR3 length: 14 amino acids. Trimming removed 4 bases from V and 4 bases from J; junction bases left unmatched: 3. The CDR3 spells CASSGGQGSTEAFF. CDR3 coding DNA: TGTGCCAGCAGTGGGGGACAGGGGTCCACTGAAGCTTTCTTT.

This clonotype has just one count. V and J are TRBV19 and TRBJ1-5; D unresolved. Trimming left V 7 bases short and J 3 bases short, with 16 bases between. Germline V gives CDR1 LNHDA, CDR2 SQIVND (reference sequence). The CDR3 loop spans 15 amino acids. CDR3 in amino acids: CASTPAGVANQPQHF. For the CDR3, the DNA is TGTGCCAGTACCCCGGCAGGCGTAGCCAATCAGCCCCAGCATTTT.

This clonotype came up many times. The chain is built from TRBV13 and TRBJ2-1; D not certain. Deletions cut 5 bases from V and 0 bases from J, with 8 bases between. This CDR3 contains 14 residues. Germline V lookup: CDR1 PRHDT, CDR2 FYEKMQ (reference sequence). The CDR3 is CASSPLSSYNEQFF. For the CDR3, the DNA is TGTGCCAGCAGCCCACTGAGCTCCTACAATGAGCAGTTCTTC.